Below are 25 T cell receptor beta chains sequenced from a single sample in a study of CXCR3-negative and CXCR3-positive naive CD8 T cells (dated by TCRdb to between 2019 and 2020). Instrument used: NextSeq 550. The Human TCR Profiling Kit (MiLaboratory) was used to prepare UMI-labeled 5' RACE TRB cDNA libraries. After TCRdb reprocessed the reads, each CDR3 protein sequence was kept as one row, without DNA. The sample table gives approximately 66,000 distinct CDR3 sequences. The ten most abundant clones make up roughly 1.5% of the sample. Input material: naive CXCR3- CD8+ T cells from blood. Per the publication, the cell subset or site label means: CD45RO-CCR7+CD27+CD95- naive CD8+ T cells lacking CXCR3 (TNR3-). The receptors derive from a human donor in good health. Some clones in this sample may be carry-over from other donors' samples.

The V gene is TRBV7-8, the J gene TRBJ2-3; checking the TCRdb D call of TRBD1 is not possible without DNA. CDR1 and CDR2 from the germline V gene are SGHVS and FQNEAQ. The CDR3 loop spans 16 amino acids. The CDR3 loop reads CASSLPQGARTDTQYF.

The CDR3 region is CASSVAGAGNTIYF. This chain connects TRBV9 to TRBJ1-3; as DNA is missing, the TRBD1 call by TCRdb cannot be tested. CDR1 and CDR2 (germline): SGDLS, YYNGEE. This CDR3 is built from 14 residues. Looking up the rest from reference TRBV9 and TRBJ1-3 gives the full variable domain: DSGVTQTPKHLITATGQRVTLRCSPRSGDLSVYWYQQSLDQGLQFLIQYYNGEERAKGNILERFSAQQFPDLHSELNLSSLELGDSALYFCASSVAGAGNTIYFGEGSWLTVV.

CDR3 loop: CASSQGAGRGGQETQYF. The chain links TRBV4-3 to TRBJ2-5; TCRdb picks TRBD2, but there is no DNA to check that call. In germline, CDR1 is LGHNA, CDR2 YSLEER. There are 17 residues in the CDR3.

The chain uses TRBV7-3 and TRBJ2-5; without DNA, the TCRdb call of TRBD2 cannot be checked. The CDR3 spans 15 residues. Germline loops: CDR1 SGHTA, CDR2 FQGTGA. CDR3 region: CASNFRDYHQETQYF.

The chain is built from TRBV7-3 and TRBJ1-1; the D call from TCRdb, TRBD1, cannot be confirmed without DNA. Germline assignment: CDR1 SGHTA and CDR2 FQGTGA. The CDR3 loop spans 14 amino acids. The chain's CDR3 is CASSPTGFGTEAFF.

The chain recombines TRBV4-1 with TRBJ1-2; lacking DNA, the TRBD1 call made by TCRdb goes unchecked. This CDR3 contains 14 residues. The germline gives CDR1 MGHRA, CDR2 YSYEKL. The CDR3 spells CASSHEDRTYGYTF.

The CDR3 loop reads CATSRDPGFTYNEQFF. The gene calls are TRBV15 and TRBJ2-1. Per the germline V gene, CDR1 is LNHNV and CDR2 is YYDKDF (reference sequence). The CDR3 loop spans 16 amino acids.

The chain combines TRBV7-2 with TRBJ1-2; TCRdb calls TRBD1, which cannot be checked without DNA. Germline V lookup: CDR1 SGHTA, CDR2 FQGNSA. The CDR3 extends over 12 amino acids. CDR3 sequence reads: CASSSQGEGYTF.

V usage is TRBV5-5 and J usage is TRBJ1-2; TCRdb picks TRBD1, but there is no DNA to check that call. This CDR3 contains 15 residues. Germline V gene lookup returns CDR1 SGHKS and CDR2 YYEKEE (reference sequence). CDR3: CASSKGTGSLYGYTF.

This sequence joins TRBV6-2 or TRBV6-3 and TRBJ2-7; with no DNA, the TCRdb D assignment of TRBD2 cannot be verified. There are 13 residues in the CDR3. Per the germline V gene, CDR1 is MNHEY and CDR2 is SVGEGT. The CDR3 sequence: CASSWDFSYEQYF.

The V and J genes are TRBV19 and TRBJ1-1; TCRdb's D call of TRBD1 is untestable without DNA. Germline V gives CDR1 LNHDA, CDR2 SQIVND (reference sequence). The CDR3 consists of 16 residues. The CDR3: CASSIGGTARQSEAFF.

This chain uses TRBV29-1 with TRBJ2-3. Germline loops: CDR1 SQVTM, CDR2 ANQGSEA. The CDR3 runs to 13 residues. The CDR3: CSVVRQNTDTQYF.

This CDR3 reads CATSSLNEQFF. V usage is TRBV15 and J usage is TRBJ2-1. Germline V gene sequence: CDR1 LNHNV, CDR2 YYDKDF (reference sequence). The CDR3 has 11 residues.

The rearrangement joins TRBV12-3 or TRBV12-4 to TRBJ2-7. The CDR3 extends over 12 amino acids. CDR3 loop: CASSLQVYEQYF.

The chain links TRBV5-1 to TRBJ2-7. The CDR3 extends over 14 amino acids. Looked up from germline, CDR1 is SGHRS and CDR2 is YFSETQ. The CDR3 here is CASSFSTGSYEQYF.

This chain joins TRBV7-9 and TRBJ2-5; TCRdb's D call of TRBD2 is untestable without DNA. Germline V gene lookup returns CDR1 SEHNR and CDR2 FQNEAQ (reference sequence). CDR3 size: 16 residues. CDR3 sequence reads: CASSLVEGIREETQYF.

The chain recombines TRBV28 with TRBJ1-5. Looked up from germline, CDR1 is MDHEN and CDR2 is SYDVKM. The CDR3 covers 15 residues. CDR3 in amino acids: CASSPTVTGNQPQHF.

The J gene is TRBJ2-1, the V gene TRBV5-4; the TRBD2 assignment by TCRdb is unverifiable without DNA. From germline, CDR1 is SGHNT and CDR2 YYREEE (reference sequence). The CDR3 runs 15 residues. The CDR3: CASSFGTSVYNEQFF.

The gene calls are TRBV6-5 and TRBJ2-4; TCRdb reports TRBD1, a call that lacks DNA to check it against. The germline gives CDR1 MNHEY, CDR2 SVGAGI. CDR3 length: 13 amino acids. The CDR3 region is CASAGGAKNIQYF.

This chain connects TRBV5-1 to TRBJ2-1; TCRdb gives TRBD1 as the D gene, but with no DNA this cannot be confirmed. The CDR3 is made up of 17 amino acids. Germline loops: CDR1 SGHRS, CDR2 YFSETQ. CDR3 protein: CASSSAPLTLSYNEQFF.

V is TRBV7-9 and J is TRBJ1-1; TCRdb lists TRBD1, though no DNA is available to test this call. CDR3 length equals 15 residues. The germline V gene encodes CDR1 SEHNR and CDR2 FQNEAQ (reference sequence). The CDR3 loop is CASSLRTGGDTEAFF.

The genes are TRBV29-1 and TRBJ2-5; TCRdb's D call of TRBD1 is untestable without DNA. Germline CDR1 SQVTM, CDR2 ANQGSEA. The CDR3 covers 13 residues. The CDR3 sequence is CSAIQGLEETQYF.

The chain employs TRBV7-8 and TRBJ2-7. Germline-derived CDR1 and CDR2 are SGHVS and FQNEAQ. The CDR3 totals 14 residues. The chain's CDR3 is CASSGQLGSYEQYF.

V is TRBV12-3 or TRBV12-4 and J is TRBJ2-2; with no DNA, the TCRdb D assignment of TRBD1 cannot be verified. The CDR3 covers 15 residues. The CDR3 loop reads CASSPRGQYTGELFF.

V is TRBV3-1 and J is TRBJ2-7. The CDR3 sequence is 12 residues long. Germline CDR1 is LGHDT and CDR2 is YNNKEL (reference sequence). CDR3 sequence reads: CASSQKSYEQYF.